This T cell receptor beta chain was retrieved from a study of T cells in Graves' hyperthyroidism and ophthalmopathy. On this clonotype: The antigen remains undetermined.

Study-level findings and limits: Model output signaled ophthalmopathy a median roughly 6.1 months ahead of onset. Most clonotypes that expanded in the thyroid above 0.001 also showed up in blood. A model using 13 V-J features told ophthalmopathy apart from stable hyperthyroidism.

CDR1 is SEHNR and CDR2 is FQNEAQ in the germline V gene (reference sequence). J lost 3 bases, V lost 0 bases, and 7 bases had no gene match. The CDR3 covers 17 residues. Amplified TCR beta CDR3 regions derived from RNA transcripts. The HTBI primer set served for first-round RT-PCR of the TCR CDR3. TCRdb passed the multiplex PCR reads through MiXCR, listing each CDR3 protein once. The sample includes approximately 640,000 distinct CDR3 sequences, approximately 42% seen only once; the top ten take 6.5% to 9%. Sequenced sample: peripheral blood or thyroid tissue (not recorded which). The sequence came from an adult man with Graves' disease, either hyperthyroidism or ophthalmopathy (not recorded which). The rearrangement uses TRBV7-9 and TRBJ1-2; 10 nucleotides align to TRBD1. CDR3 nucleotides: TGTGCCAGCAGCTTAGCGCACGGGACAGGGGCGGACTATGGCTACACCTTC. Protein: CASSLAHGTGADYGYTF.